A selection of T cell receptor beta chains follows, all from one sample in a study of glioma-infiltrating T cells after dendritic cell vaccination. Assay: immunoSEQ multiplex PCR; the TCRdb copy retains only in-frame clones and omits some. Among roughly 70,000 clones listed, over 70% were seen once. This specimen was blood, taken before dendritic cell vaccination. The receptors shown here come from a human donor with glioblastoma. The CDR3 runs from the conserved cysteine through the conserved F or W. Each record gives: D gene, J gene, clone size, V gene, CDR3 DNA, CDR3 protein. The D gene is left open where the match is weak. Where a row states a size, it is once, few, many or the class of an expanded clone; other rows omit it.

.,TRBJ1-2,.,TRBV25-1,TGTGCCAGCAGCGCGGCAGTCTATGGCTACACCTTC,CASSAAVYGYTF
TRBD1,TRBJ1-6,.,TRBV6-1,TGTGCCAGCATTACCCGGGGACAGGCGACGCCCCTCCACTTT,CASITRGQATPLHF
.,TRBJ1-3,.,TRBV6-1,TGTGCCAGCATATACGGGGGGCCGGGAAACACCATATATTTT,CASIYGGPGNTIYF
TRBD2,TRBJ2-1,.,TRBV11-2,TGTGCCAGCAGCTCCGGGACTAGCGGGATAGCTGAGCAGTTCTTC,CASSSGTSGIAEQFF
.,TRBJ1-1,.,TRBV18,TGTGCCAGCTCACCCCAAAACACTGAAGCTTTCTTT,CASSPQNTEAFF
.,TRBJ1-3,.,TRBV12-5,TGTGCTAGTGGTTTGTTTCCGGGATCTGTGGGCGACACCATATATTTT,CASGLFPGSVGDTIYF
.,TRBJ2-2,few,TRBV12-5,TGTGCTAGTGGTTTGGTCATCCAGGGTAGGGGGGAGCTGTTTTTT,CASGLVIQGRGELFF
.,TRBJ2-6,.,TRBV18,TGTGCCAGCTCACCCTACCTGACAGGATACGCTGGGGCCAACGTCCTGACTTTC,CASSPYLTGYAGANVLTF
TRBD1,TRBJ1-1,.,TRBV7-9,TGTGCCAGCAGCCCCGGACAGGCTGCTAGAGCTTTCTTT,CASSPGQAARAFF
.,TRBJ1-1,.,TRBV10-3,TGTGCCATCACTACCAAAATGAACACTGAAGCTTTCTTT,CAITTKMNTEAFF
TRBD2,TRBJ2-3,.,TRBV19,TGTGCCAGTAGTACCCTAGCGGAGGGGACAGATACGCAGTATTTT,CASSTLAEGTDTQYF
TRBD2,TRBJ2-3,once,TRBV6-8,TGTGCCAGCAGTGGGGCGGGAGCGGATACGCAGTATTTT,CASSGAGADTQYF
.,TRBJ2-2,.,TRBV12-2,TGTGCAAGTCGCTTAGGAGGGAGGGGTCCGAGCGGGGAGCTGTTTTTT,CASRLGGRGPSGELFF
TRBD1,TRBJ1-5,few,TRBV6-1,TGTGCCAGCACCCTTGGACAGGGTGTCAATCAGCCCCAGCATTTT,CASTLGQGVNQPQHF
.,TRBJ2-5,once,TRBV5-6,TGTGCCAGCAGCCGACGGGGGACTGAGACCCAGTACTTC,CASSRRGTETQYF
.,TRBJ1-2,.,TRBV9,TGTGCCAGCAGCGTAGGAAGCACCTATGGCTACACCTTC,CASSVGSTYGYTF
TRBD2,TRBJ2-2,.,TRBV2,TGTGCCAGCAGGGGGACTAGCGGACCGCCCGGGGAGCTGTTTTTT,CASRGTSGPPGELFF
TRBD2,TRBJ2-3,.,TRBV6-5,TGTGCCAGCAGTCGGACTAGCGGGGACACAGATACGCAGTATTTT,CASSRTSGDTDTQYF
TRBD2,TRBJ2-3,.,TRBV2,TGTGCCAGCAGCCGAAGACTAGCGGGAGGCCCCGGGTCAGATACGCAGTATTTT,CASSRRLAGGPGSDTQYF
.,TRBJ1-4,.,TRBV6-1,TGTGCCAGCAACATTCAGCCGACTTTTAATGAAAAACTGTTTTTT,CASNIQPTFNEKLFF
TRBD1,TRBJ1-2,.,TRBV4-1,TGCGCCAGCAGCCAAAAACCGGGACAGGGCCTCGACTATGGCTACACCTTC,CASSQKPGQGLDYGYTF
TRBD1,TRBJ1-3,.,TRBV5-1,TGCGCCAGCAGCTCAGGGGGCTCTGGAAACACCATATATTTT,CASSSGGSGNTIYF
.,TRBJ1-5,.,TRBV28,TGTGCCAGCAGTTTCAACAATCAGCCCCAGCATTTT,CASSFNNQPQHF
.,TRBJ2-3,once,TRBV19,TGTGCCAGTAGTATACCGAGCACAGATACGCAGTATTTT,CASSIPSTDTQYF
.,TRBJ1-1,.,TRBV9,TGTGCCAGCAGCAGAGGCGGGGCCGTTGGGACTGAAGCTTTCTTT,CASSRGGAVGTEAFF
.,TRBJ1-2,.,TRBV7-2,TGTGCCAGCAGCTTATCCGGGTATGGCTACACCTTC,CASSLSGYGYTF
.,TRBJ1-1,.,TRBV10-3,TGTGCCATCAGTGCAAAGAAAGGGGCAGCTGAAGCTTTCTTT,CAISAKKGAAEAFF
TRBD1,TRBJ1-5,.,TRBV12-5,TGTGCTAGTGGCCTTCTCTCGGGGACAGGGGTGACCATATCGGGCAATCAGCCCCAGCATTTT,CASGLLSGTGVTISGNQPQHF
TRBD1,TRBJ1-2,.,TRBV5-1,TGCGCCAGCAGCATCTCGGGACAGAATCGCGGCTACACCTTC,CASSISGQNRGYTF
TRBD2,TRBJ2-7,once,TRBV6-1,TGTGCCAGCAGTCTGGCTTGGACTAGCTCCTACGAGCAGTACTTC,CASSLAWTSSYEQYF
.,TRBJ2-1,.,TRBV10-3,TGTGCCATACAGGGAAGTGAGGATGAGCAGTTCTTC,CAIQGSEDEQFF
TRBD1,TRBJ1-4,.,TRBV7-8,TGTGCCAGCAGCTCCTCAGGGACAGGGGGAGAAAAACTGTTTTTT,CASSSSGTGGEKLFF
.,TRBJ2-5,.,TRBV7-7,TGTGCCAGCAGCTCCGACATTAAAGAGACCCAGTACTTC,CASSSDIKETQYF
TRBD1,TRBJ1-1,.,TRBV25-1,TGTGCCAGCAGTGTGGACAGGGGAATACCCACTGAAGCTTTCTTT,CASSVDRGIPTEAFF
.,TRBJ1-4,.,TRBV2,TGTGCCAGCAGAGTCCCGGGACATTCCCCTCAGGGAGATAAACTGTTTTTT,CASRVPGHSPQGDKLFF
.,TRBJ1-4,.,TRBV2,TGTGCCAGCAGTACCCGATTTTCGGGGAATGAAAAACTGTTTTTT,CASSTRFSGNEKLFF
TRBD1,TRBJ1-2,.,TRBV6-5,TGTGCCAGCGGACAGGGGATGTTTCGTGGCTACACCTTC,CASGQGMFRGYTF
TRBD1,TRBJ2-3,.,TRBV27,TGTGCCAGCAGTGACAGGACAGGGGCGCCGTGGGATACGCAGTATTTT,CASSDRTGAPWDTQYF
.,TRBJ2-5,.,TRBV7-9,TGTGCCAGCAGCTTAGGAGTCGGAGAGACCCAGTACTTC,CASSLGVGETQYF
TRBD1,TRBJ2-2,.,TRBV29-1,TGCAGCGTAGATGCCGGGACAGGGGGCCCGGGGGCCGGGGAGCTGTTTTTT,CSVDAGTGGPGAGELFF
TRBD2,TRBJ2-3,once,TRBV5-1,TGCGCCAGCAGCTTGGGACTAGCGGGAGTAGATACGCAGTATTTT,CASSLGLAGVDTQYF
.,TRBJ1-2,.,TRBV7-6,TGTGCCAGCAGCTTAGCACAGGGAAGGGATGGCTACACCTTC,CASSLAQGRDGYTF
TRBD1,TRBJ2-7,.,TRBV5-6,TGTGCCAGCAGCTCCCCGGACAGGGACGAGCAGTACTTC,CASSSPDRDEQYF
TRBD2,TRBJ2-7,.,TRBV6-5,TGTGCCAGCAGTTACTCGCGGGGGGGCGCCTCCTACGAGCAGTACTTC,CASSYSRGGASYEQYF
.,TRBJ2-5,.,TRBV11-2,TGTGCCAGCAGCTTAGGTAACAAAGAGACCCAGTACTTC,CASSLGNKETQYF
.,TRBJ1-6,.,TRBV5-1,TGCGCCAGCAGCTTGGCCGTGGACACGAATTCACCCCTCCACTTT,CASSLAVDTNSPLHF
.,TRBJ2-1,.,TRBV5-4,TGTGCCAGCAGCCTGGACGGGTTTAGGGGGAAGATCTTC,CASSLDGFRGKIF
TRBD1,TRBJ1-5,.,TRBV6-5,TGTGCCAGCATAATCAGGACAGGGGGCAATCAGCCCCAGCATTTT,CASIIRTGGNQPQHF
.,TRBJ2-7,.,TRBV5-6,TGTGCCAGCAGCTTGACAGGGGGGGATACCTACGAGCAGTACTTC,CASSLTGGDTYEQYF
.,TRBJ1-3,few,TRBV4-2,TGTGCCAGCAGCCTGGACAGCGCGAGCTCTGGAAACACCATATATTTT,CASSLDSASSGNTIYF
.,TRBJ1-5,.,TRBV6-1,TGTGCCAGCAAAACAGGAATTAATCAGCCCCAGCATTTT,CASKTGINQPQHF
.,TRBJ1-4,.,TRBV11-1,TGTGCCAGCAGCCGGGGCGAGAGGGGGTCGCGTGAAAAACTGTTTTTT,CASSRGERGSREKLFF
TRBD1,TRBJ1-2,once,TRBV5-1,TGCGCCAGCAGCCTAAGGACAGGGAACGTCGGCTACACCTTC,CASSLRTGNVGYTF